The next 26 T cell receptor beta chains were all read from a single sample in a study of blood T cell repertoires in COVID-19. The assay was immunoSEQ multiplex PCR, and TCRdb's table has in-frame clones only and misses some. Of 65,000 to 85,000 clones in the sample, 80% to 95% were seen once. The material sequenced was peripheral blood. These receptor sequences come from a human donor in a cohort sampled during active COVID-19.

This clone was detected only once. This chain connects TRBV9 to TRBJ2-1, with 11 bases that match TRBD2. The junction had 7 bases not matched to a gene; V was cut back by 4 bases and J by 4 bases. This CDR3 is 16 amino acids long. Germline loops: CDR1 SGDLS, CDR2 YYNGEE. The CDR3 loop reads CASSPWTSGFYNEQFF. CDR3 coding DNA: TGTGCCAGCAGCCCTTGGACTAGCGGGTTTTACAATGAGCAGTTCTTC.

Only one count was recorded for this clone. The chain is built from TRBV29-1 and TRBJ2-5; 8 nucleotides agree with TRBD2. Germline V gene data show CDR1 as SQVTM and CDR2 as ANQGSEA. The J segment lost 4 bases and the V segment lost 5 bases, leaving 21 bases of the junction unmatched. The CDR3 consists of 18 residues. The chain's CDR3 is CSVLDPNTRGGPRETQYF. The CDR3 nucleotides read TGCAGCGTTCTTGATCCAAACACACGGGGGGGCCCGAGAGAGACCCAGTACTTC.

V and J are TRBV19 and TRBJ1-1, with 9 bases that match TRBD1. Germline CDR1 LNHDA, CDR2 SQIVND (reference sequence). V was clipped by 5 bases and J by 5 bases; unmatched bases: 3. CDR3 length equals 13 residues. CDR3 protein: CASSEGQGTEAFF. DNA for the CDR3: TGTGCCAGTAGTGAAGGACAGGGGACTGAAGCTTTCTTT.

The V gene is TRBV27, the J gene TRBJ1-6; TRBD1 might be the D (5 bases). The ends were cut back, 6 bases at V and 3 bases at J, with 15 bases in the middle. This CDR3 has 16 amino acids. The germline CDR1 and CDR2 sequences are MNHEY and SMNVEV (reference sequence). In DNA form, the CDR3 reads TGTGCCAGCAGCTCTGACAGAAGAGTCTATAATTCACCCCTCCACTTT. Translation gives CASSSDRRVYNSPLHF.

The chain is built from TRBV5-1 and TRBJ2-7; 8 bases align to TRBD1. Trimming took 4 bases from V and 5 from J; bases not matched to a gene: 11. This CDR3 has 15 residues. CDR1 and CDR2 (germline): SGHRS, YFSETQ. This CDR3 reads CASSQGQGIGHEQYF. For the CDR3, the DNA is TGCGCCAGCAGCCAAGGACAGGGAATAGGGCACGAGCAGTACTTC.

This clone was seen more than once but under ten times. The V gene is TRBV5-4, the J gene TRBJ1-1, with TRBD1 matching 8 bases. With 2 bases clipped from V and 12 bases from J, the junction kept 9 bases outside the gene matches. From germline, CDR1 is SGHNT and CDR2 YYREEE (reference sequence). The CDR3 extends over 13 amino acids. The CDR3 spells CASSFGQGGVTFF. CDR3 DNA: TGTGCCAGCAGCTTCGGACAGGGAGGGGTAACTTTCTTT.

The chain couples TRBV29-1 to TRBJ2-1, with 8 bases aligning to TRBD1. Per the germline V gene, CDR1 is SQVTM and CDR2 is ANQGSEA. The CDR3 contains 14 residues. Trimming removed 6 bases from V and 9 bases from J; junction bases left unmatched: 13. The CDR3: CSVGRTGRKGEQFF. The CDR3 DNA reads as TGCAGCGTGGGCCGGACAGGGAGGAAAGGTGAGCAGTTCTTC.

The rearrangement links TRBV9 to TRBJ1-2; 7 bases agree with TRBD1. Germline V gene sequence: CDR1 SGDLS, CDR2 YYNGEE. Unmatched junction bases numbered 2, after V lost 3 bases and J lost 3 bases. The CDR3 loop spans 13 amino acids. The CDR3 coding sequence is TGTGCCAGCAGCGGACAGGGATACTATGGCTACACCTTC. Translated: CASSGQGYYGYTF.

The chain joins TRBV5-1 to TRBJ2-7; possibly TRBD2 for D (5 bases). Germline V CDR1 and CDR2: SGHRS, YFSETQ. The CDR3 length is 15 residues. The V end lost 4 bases, the J end lost 3 bases, and 17 bases lay between the germline ends. The CDR3 sequence: CASSTGPGNFYEQYF. The CDR3 DNA is TGCGCCAGCAGCACCGGACCGGGAAACTTCTACGAGCAGTACTTC.

The chain links TRBV28 to TRBJ1-4, with 8 bases lining up with TRBD1. CDR1 is MDHEN and CDR2 is SYDVKM in the germline V gene. Trimming at V came to 5 bases and at J to 7 bases, leaving 6 bases not matched to a gene. This CDR3 is built from 14 residues. The DNA for the CDR3 is TGTGCCAGCAGTCCACAGGGGGTTGGTGAAAAACTGTTTTTT. Protein sequence: CASSPQGVGEKLFF.

This clone was recorded many times. The chain joins TRBV29-1 to TRBJ2-2; possibly TRBD2 for D (5 bases). There are 13 residues in the CDR3. Trimming took 4 bases from V and 5 from J, leaving 11 bases between them. Germline V gives CDR1 SQVTM, CDR2 ANQGSEA. As DNA, the CDR3 is TGCAGCGTTGTTCGGGGTTTGACCGGGGAGCTGTTTTTT. Its translation: CSVVRGLTGELFF.

The J gene is TRBJ1-2, the V gene TRBV28; D is uncertain. Per the germline V gene, CDR1 is MDHEN and CDR2 is SYDVKM. Trimming shortened V by 6 bases and J by 4 bases, and 15 bases separated the two germline ends. The CDR3 runs to 14 residues. CDR3 sequence reads: CASSIGRRGYGYTF. CDR3 DNA sequence: TGTGCCAGCAGCATTGGTAGGCGGGGCTATGGCTACACCTTC.

This clone was picked up one time. The chain combines TRBV28 with TRBJ1-1, with D maybe TRBD1 (5 bases). This CDR3 has 14 residues. Germline CDR1 is MDHEN and CDR2 is SYDVKM. V was shortened by 5 bases and J by 1 base, with 11 bases between the two germline ends. The CDR3 DNA is TGTGCCAGCAGTCCGACAGCGAAGAACACTGAAGCTTTCTTT. Translation gives CASSPTAKNTEAFF.

This chain links TRBV12-2 with TRBJ2-3; TRBD2, the D gene given by the table, was not confirmed from the DNA. TRBV12-2 is given as a pseudogene. CDR3 length equals 19 residues. The CDR3 region has the DNA TGTGCAAGTCGCTTAGTAGTGCCGGGACTAGACGCTGTTTCCTTCTCGCAGTATTTT. Its protein is CASRLVVPGLDAVSFSQYF.

V is TRBV6-6 and J is TRBJ1-1; D ambiguous. Germline V gene data show CDR1 as MNHNY and CDR2 as SVGAGI (reference sequence). The CDR3 loop spans 14 amino acids. V was trimmed by 6 bases and J by 9 bases, leaving 20 bases between them. Here the CDR3 reads CASSRPAREIQAFF. DNA of the CDR3: TGTGCCAGCAGCCGTCCCGCCCGAGAAATCCAAGCTTTCTTT.

This CDR3 is CASSLDNYNEQFF. DNA of the CDR3: TGTGCCAGCAGCCTGGACAACTACAATGAGCAGTTCTTC. V and J are TRBV11-3 and TRBJ2-1, with D tentatively TRBD1 (5 bases). Trimming took 5 bases from V and 3 from J, leaving 8 bases between them. Per the germline V gene, CDR1 is SGHNT and CDR2 is YENEEA. The CDR3 spans 13 residues.

The J gene is TRBJ2-5, the V gene TRBV5-1; TRBD2 aligns across 10 bases. V was pared by 5 bases and J by 4 bases, with 2 bases of the junction left unmatched. Per the germline V gene, CDR1 is SGHRS and CDR2 is YFSETQ. The CDR3 runs 13 residues. The CDR3 here is CASRLAGIETQYF. In DNA, the CDR3 is TGCGCCAGCAGACTAGCGGGGATAGAGACCCAGTACTTC.

CDR3 nucleotide sequence: TGTGCCAGCAGCGTGCAGACAGGGCGGAACACTGAAGCTTTCTTT. Its translation is CASSVQTGRNTEAFF. The rearrangement uses TRBV9 and TRBJ1-1; 7 bases are a match to TRBD1. Germline assignment: CDR1 SGDLS and CDR2 YYNGEE. V dropped 2 bases and J dropped 1; count of bases not matched to a gene: 5. The CDR3 consists of 15 residues. Filled out from reference TRBV9 and TRBJ1-1, the complete variable domain reads DSGVTQTPKHLITATGQRVTLRCSPRSGDLSVYWYQQSLDQGLQFLIQYYNGEERAKGNILERFSAQQFPDLHSELNLSSLELGDSALYFCASSVQTGRNTEAFFGQGTRLTVV.

The J gene is TRBJ2-2, the V gene TRBV19, with D possibly TRBD2 on 6 matching bases. The CDR3 runs to 15 residues. The V end lost 4 bases, the J end lost 2 bases, and 11 bases lay between the germline ends. Germline V CDR1 and CDR2: LNHDA, SQIVND (reference sequence). CDR3 sequence: CASSRAGTNTGELFF. CDR3 bases: TGTGCCAGTAGTAGGGCCGGGACTAACACCGGGGAGCTGTTTTTT. Variable domain in full (rest from reference TRBV19 and TRBJ2-2): DGGITQSPKYLFRKEGQNVTLSCEQNLNHDAMYWYRQDPGQGLRLIYYSQIVNDFQKGDIAEGYSVSREKKESFPLTVTSAQKNPTAFYLCASSRAGTNTGELFFGEGSRLTVL.

The rearrangement links TRBV19 to TRBJ2-7; TRBD1 agrees at 7 bases. The ends lost 5 bases at V and 2 bases at J; junction bases unmatched: 6. The CDR3 sequence is 14 residues long. Germline-derived CDR1 and CDR2 are LNHDA and SQIVND (reference sequence). CDR3 in DNA: TGTGCCAGTAGTCTCGTCAGGGGGACCTACGAGCAGTACTTC. Protein: CASSLVRGTYEQYF. The full variable domain, with the rest looked up from reference TRBV19 and TRBJ2-7, is DGGITQSPKYLFRKEGQNVTLSCEQNLNHDAMYWYRQDPGQGLRLIYYSQIVNDFQKGDIAEGYSVSREKKESFPLTVTSAQKNPTAFYLCASSLVRGTYEQYFGPGTRLTVT.

The chain joins TRBV24-1 to TRBJ2-2, with TRBD2 matching 10 bases. The germline V gene has CDR1 KGHDR and CDR2 SFDVKD. The CDR3 sequence is 17 residues long. The V and J ends lost 4 bases and 3 bases, in that order; junction bases with no gene match: 7. This CDR3 reads CATSDFSGGHHTGELFF. The CDR3 DNA is TGTGCCACCAGTGACTTTAGCGGGGGGCATCACACCGGGGAGCTGTTTTTT.

The rearrangement uses TRBV4-2 and TRBJ2-3, with 9 bases aligning to TRBD2. V dropped 11 bases and J dropped 4; count of bases not matched to a gene: 10. The CDR3 totals 14 residues. Looked up from germline, CDR1 is LGHNA and CDR2 is YNFKEQ. CDR3: CACSPGLASDTQYF. The CDR3 region has the DNA TGTGCCTGCTCCCCGGGACTAGCATCAGATACGCAGTATTTT.

The gene calls are TRBV5-1 and TRBJ2-3, with 9 nucleotides matching TRBD2. This CDR3 is built from 15 residues. Per germline, CDR1 SGHRS and CDR2 YFSETQ. Unmatched junction bases numbered 4, after V lost 0 bases and J lost 5 bases. CDR3 in DNA: TGCGCCAGCAGCTTGGCTAGCGGGGCGGGAGATACGCAGTATTTT. It yields the protein CASSLASGAGDTQYF.

The rearrangement joins TRBV18 to TRBJ2-1, with D possibly matching TRBD1 (7 bases). Between the trimmed V and J ends, which lost 0 bases and 6 bases, there was a span of 18 bases. This CDR3 comprises 17 residues. CDR1 is KGHSH, CDR2 LQKENI, per germline. CDR3 DNA sequence: TGTGCCAGCTCACCACCGGTCAGGGGGACTCCCTCCAATGAGCAGTTCTTC. Translation: CASSPPVRGTPSNEQFF.

V is TRBV30 and J is TRBJ1-1; D gene unclear. The CDR3 is 13 residues long. CDR1 and CDR2 from the germline V gene are GTSNPN and SVGIG (reference sequence). Trimming cost V 0 bases and J 3 bases, with 8 bases left between them. CDR3 amino acids: CAWSVTGDTEAFF. The DNA of the CDR3 is TGTGCCTGGAGTGTGACGGGAGACACTGAAGCTTTCTTT.

This clone came up many times. This chain uses TRBV13 with TRBJ1-2, with a possible D match to TRBD1 (5 bases). The CDR3 consists of 13 residues. Germline CDR1 reads PRHDT; CDR2 reads FYEKMQ (reference sequence). V lost 2 bases to trimming and J lost 4 bases, with 8 bases between them. The chain's CDR3 is CASSLMQGYGYTF. As DNA, the CDR3 is TGTGCCAGCAGCTTAATGCAGGGCTATGGCTACACCTTC.